This is a list of T cell receptor beta chains from one sample in a study of identical twins. TCRdb recomputed calls from the 5' RACE reads with MiXCR, one row per CDR3 protein. The table records under 800,000 distinct CDR3 sequences, 21% of them present only once. The same sample was also used in a study of T cells expressing NK-cell markers.

The specimen was PBMCs. These receptors were collected from a woman younger than 35 in good health. The CDR3 runs from the conserved cysteine through the conserved F or W. Fields, in order: V gene, J gene, clone size, D gene, CDR3 length, CDR3 protein, CDR3 DNA. The D gene is left open where the match is weak. The size field is filled for only some rows; it gives once, few, many or a size class.

>TRBV21-1|TRBJ2-7|few|.|19
CASSPSNRADRVGSYEQYF
TGTGCCAGCAGCCCCTCGAACAGGGCGGACAGGGTGGGTTCCTACGAGCAGTACTTC
>TRBV29-1|TRBJ2-7|.|.|12
CSVAGTTGEQYF
TGCAGCGTTGCAGGGACCACGGGCGAGCAGTACTTC
>TRBV20-1|TRBJ2-4|many|.|13
CSAGVGTMDIQYF
TGCAGTGCCGGGGTTGGGACAATGGACATTCAGTACTTC
>TRBV5-4|TRBJ1-2|.|TRBD1|16
CASSLIGTGDPHGYTF
TGTGCCAGCAGCTTGATTGGGACAGGGGATCCCCATGGCTACACCTTC
>TRBV20-1|TRBJ1-5|.|.|16
CSARVPGVGGNQPQHF
TGCAGTGCTAGGGTACCAGGGGTAGGGGGCAATCAGCCCCAGCATTTT
>TRBV6-2/TRBV6-3|TRBJ2-7|many|.|16
CASSNRPSEGIYEQYF
TGTGCCAGCAGTAATAGACCATCAGAGGGGATCTACGAGCAGTACTTC
>TRBV24-1|TRBJ1-5|.|TRBD1|17
CATSDWTGELRNQPQHF
TGTGCCACCAGTGATTGGACAGGGGAATTGCGGAATCAGCCCCAGCATTTT
>TRBV12-3/TRBV12-4|TRBJ1-4|.|TRBD1|14
CASSLLDRAEKLFF
TGTGCCAGCAGTTTACTGGACAGGGCTGAAAAACTGTTTTTT
>TRBV7-2|TRBJ2-3|.|.|15
CASSSRVSSTDTQYF
TGTGCCAGCAGCTCGAGGGTCTCGAGCACAGATACGCAGTATTTT
>TRBV10-3|TRBJ1-2|few|.|15
CAISESLVEIYGYTF
TGTGCCATCAGTGAGTCGCTTGTTGAAATCTATGGCTACACCTTC
>TRBV6-2/TRBV6-3|TRBJ2-6|few|.|15
CASNPAGVGANVLTF
TGTGCCAGCAACCCCGCGGGTGTAGGGGCCAACGTCCTGACTTTC
>TRBV12-5|TRBJ2-1|few|TRBD1|15
CASGSLRGRRNEQFF
TGTGCTAGTGGTTCCCTCAGGGGGCGTAGGAATGAGCAGTTCTTC
>TRBV27|TRBJ2-2|.|TRBD2|18
CASTTSSRGREGTGELFF
TGTGCCAGCACAACTTCATCCCGGGGGCGGGAGGGCACCGGGGAGCTGTTTTTT
>TRBV19|TRBJ2-3|.|TRBD2|15
CASSPSGRRTDTQYF
TGTGCCAGTAGTCCTAGCGGGAGACGCACAGATACGCAGTATTTT
>TRBV9|TRBJ2-3|.|.|14
CASNAGTYTDTQYF
TGTGCCAGCAACGCGGGGACATACACAGATACGCAGTATTTT
>TRBV27|TRBJ2-5|.|.|12
CASRGGVETQYF
TGTGCCAGCAGAGGAGGGGTGGAGACCCAGTACTTC
>TRBV20-1|TRBJ2-1|.|.|16
CSANRGKRGSGNEQFF
TGCAGTGCTAATAGGGGCAAGAGGGGCTCTGGGAATGAGCAGTTCTTC
>TRBV7-9|TRBJ1-1|.|TRBD1|15
CASSLAAGGNTEAFF
TGTGCCAGCAGCTTAGCGGCAGGGGGCAATACTGAAGCTTTCTTT
>TRBV20-1|TRBJ1-4|many|.|13
CSASQGLNEKLFF
TGCAGTGCTAGTCAGGGCCTTAATGAAAAACTGTTTTTT
>TRBV10-3|TRBJ2-1|few|TRBD2|14
CATVGLAEGDEQFF
TGTGCCACCGTGGGACTAGCTGAGGGGGATGAGCAGTTCTTC
>TRBV19|TRBJ2-2|few|.|13
CASSRQMAGELFF
TGTGCCAGTAGTAGGCAGATGGCCGGGGAGCTGTTTTTT
>TRBV18|TRBJ2-1|.|.|14
CASSPLLQNNEQFF
TGTGCCAGCTCACCGCTCCTTCAGAACAATGAGCAGTTCTTC
>TRBV5-1|TRBJ2-3|.|.|18
CASSLSPGQGTSTDTQYF
TGCGCCAGCAGCTTGTCCCCTGGGCAGGGGACTAGCACAGATACGCAGTATTTT
>TRBV6-1|TRBJ2-5|.|.|13
CASRTWTQETQYF
TGTGCCAGCAGAACATGGACCCAAGAGACCCAGTACTTC
>TRBV25-1|TRBJ2-1|.|TRBD1|15
CASSGAGTGFDEQFF
TGTGCCAGCAGTGGGGCCGGGACAGGGTTCGATGAGCAGTTCTTC
>TRBV6-1|TRBJ1-5|.|.|14
CASSPVPSNQPQHF
TGTGCCAGCAGCCCAGTTCCTAGCAATCAGCCCCAGCATTTT
>TRBV29-1|TRBJ2-7|few|TRBD2|12
CSVGARGGEQYF
TGCAGCGTTGGGGCCCGCGGGGGCGAGCAGTACTTC
>TRBV19|TRBJ2-1|few|TRBD2|14
CASTPGGAYNEQFF
TGTGCCAGTACTCCGGGAGGCGCCTACAATGAGCAGTTCTTC
>TRBV5-1|TRBJ2-5|.|TRBD2|17
CASSSSRTSGRLETQYF
TGCGCCAGCAGCTCTTCCCGGACTAGCGGGAGGCTGGAGACCCAGTACTTC
>TRBV7-9|TRBJ2-1|.|TRBD2|14
CASSLVRGGNEQFF
TGTGCCAGCAGCTTAGTTCGGGGGGGTAATGAGCAGTTCTTC
>TRBV6-2/TRBV6-3|TRBJ2-1|.|TRBD2|16
CASTFTPGRALHEQFF
TGTGCCAGCACCTTTACCCCCGGGAGGGCCCTCCATGAGCAGTTCTTC
>TRBV9|TRBJ2-3|.|TRBD2|17
CASSVGIAGDLTDTQYF
TGTGCCAGCAGCGTAGGAATAGCGGGGGACCTCACAGATACGCAGTATTTT
>TRBV20-1|TRBJ2-3|.|.|14
CSAPGPLYTDTQYF
TGCAGTGCCCCGGGACCCCTTTACACAGATACGCAGTATTTT
>TRBV12-3/TRBV12-4|TRBJ1-6|few|.|13
CASSFGVISPLHF
TGTGCCAGCAGTTTCGGGGTTATTTCACCCCTCCACTTT
>TRBV29-1|TRBJ1-1|once|.|11
CSAEKHTEAFF
TGCAGCGCAGAAAAGCACACTGAAGCTTTCTTT
>TRBV30|TRBJ2-5|.|TRBD2|13
CAWSVAGGPDQYF
TGTGCCTGGAGTGTAGCGGGAGGGCCCGACCAGTACTTC
>TRBV20-1|TRBJ2-3|many|.|16
CSARESKWAKTDTQYF
TGCAGTGCTAGAGAGAGCAAGTGGGCTAAGACAGATACGCAGTATTTT
>TRBV6-1|TRBJ2-7|.|TRBD2|13
CASRERERYEQYF
TGTGCCAGCAGAGAGCGGGAGAGGTACGAGCAGTACTTC
>TRBV5-1|TRBJ2-1|.|.|16
CASSLRGGLSYNEQFF
TGCGCCAGCAGCTTGAGAGGCGGACTTTCCTACAATGAGCAGTTCTTC
>TRBV5-1|TRBJ2-1|few|.|15
CASSLEVAEGNEQFF
TGCGCCAGCAGCTTGGAGGTAGCGGAGGGTAATGAGCAGTTCTTC
>TRBV11-2|TRBJ2-3|few|TRBD2|17
CASSERPSGTSRDTQYF
TGTGCCAGCAGCGAAAGACCATCCGGGACTAGTAGAGATACGCAGTATTTT